A single T cell receptor (beta chain) is shown here with its context. The V and J ends lost 0 bases and 4 bases respectively, with 11 bases between them. The CDR3 covers 14 residues. CDR1 and CDR2 (germline): SGHRS, YFSETQ. The data belong to a study of CD8+ T cells in alopecia areata. cDNA prepared by RNA extraction and subsequent reverse transcription served as the template for sequencing. TCRdb's table, derived via immunoSEQ multiplex PCR, lists solely in-frame clones and lacks some. The sample lists roughly 150,000 clones, over 70% occurring once. PBMC-derived CD4+ and CD8+ T cells were sorted. The receptor's source is a human donor with alopecia areata. This rearrangement joins TRBV5-1 to TRBJ2-7, with D possibly TRBD1 on 6 matching bases. The sample was CD8+ T cells sorted from blood, taken at week 0. This chain's CDR3 is CASSLGDRMYEQYF. CDR3 in DNA: TGCGCCAGCAGCTTGGGCGACAGGATGTACGAGCAGTACTTC.